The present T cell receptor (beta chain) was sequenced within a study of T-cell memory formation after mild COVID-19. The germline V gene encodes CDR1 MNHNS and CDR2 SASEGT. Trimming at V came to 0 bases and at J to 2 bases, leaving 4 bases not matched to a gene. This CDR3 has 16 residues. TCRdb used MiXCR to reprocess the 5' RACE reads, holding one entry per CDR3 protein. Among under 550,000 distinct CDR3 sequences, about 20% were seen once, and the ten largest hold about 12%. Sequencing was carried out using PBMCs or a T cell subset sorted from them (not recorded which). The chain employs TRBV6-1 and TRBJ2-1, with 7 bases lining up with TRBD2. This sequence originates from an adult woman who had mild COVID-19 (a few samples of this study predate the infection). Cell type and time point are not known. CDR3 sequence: CASSEAPSGAYNEQFF. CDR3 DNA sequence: TGTGCCAGCAGTGAAGCGCCGAGCGGGGCCTACAATGAGCAGTTCTTC.